This T cell receptor beta chain comes out of a study of CD8+CD57+ T cells in acquired aplastic anemia. TCR beta VDJ and CDR3 profiles were obtained from a genomic DNA template. TCRdb itself ran the reads through MiXCR, one entry per CDR3 protein. The sample records approximately 470,000 distinct CDR3 sequences, roughly 34% being singletons. Those patients picked for sequencing had displayed CD8+CD57+ cell expansion on flow cytometry. The V end was cut by 6 bases, the J end by 2 bases, with 14 bases between. CDR1 is SGHTA and CDR2 is FQGNSA in the germline V gene. This CDR3 has 14 amino acids. This clonotype has ten or more counts.

The receptor comes from a human donor with aplastic anemia. The sample taken for sequencing was sorted CD4+, CD8+, or CD8+CD57+ T cells (not recorded which) from PBMCs. The chain couples TRBV7-2 to TRBJ2-7; D may be TRBD1 (6 bases). The CDR3: CASRQNRATYEQYF. In DNA form, the CDR3 reads TGTGCCAGCAGGCAGAACAGGGCAACCTACGAGCAGTACTTC.